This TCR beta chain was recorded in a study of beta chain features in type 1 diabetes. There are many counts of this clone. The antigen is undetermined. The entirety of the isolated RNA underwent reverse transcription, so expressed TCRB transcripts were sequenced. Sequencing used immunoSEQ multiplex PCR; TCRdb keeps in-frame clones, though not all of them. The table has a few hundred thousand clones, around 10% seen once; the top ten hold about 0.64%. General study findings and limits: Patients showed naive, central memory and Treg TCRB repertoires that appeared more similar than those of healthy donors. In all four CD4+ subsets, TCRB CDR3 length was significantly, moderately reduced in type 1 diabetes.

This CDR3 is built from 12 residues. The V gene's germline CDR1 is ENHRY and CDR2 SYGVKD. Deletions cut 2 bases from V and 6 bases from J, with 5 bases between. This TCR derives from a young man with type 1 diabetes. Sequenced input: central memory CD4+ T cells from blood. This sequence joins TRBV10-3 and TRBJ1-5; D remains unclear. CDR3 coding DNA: TGTGCCATCAGTGAGCCTGGTCAGCCCCAGCATTTT. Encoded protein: CAISEPGQPQHF.